This TCR beta chain appears in the sequencing data of a study of blood T cell repertoires in COVID-19 (dated by TCRdb to 2020 to 2021). In terms of the full investigation: Collaborator samples came from the United States, Italy and Spain and covered acute and convalescent phases of COVID-19. Deeply sampled blood TCRbeta repertoires from subjects exposed to, actively infected with, or recovered from COVID-19 were included in the dataset. Where HLA class I and class II types were available, the types were taken from metadata supplied by the sample provider, not from assay-based typing. A freely available public database, intended as a resource for researchers studying the immune response to SARS-CoV-2, is where the repertoires were released. Nearly every sample came with metadata listing a de-identified subject ID, COVID-19 status, age in years and sex. The samples were drawn from two sources: the first 160 participants of the ongoing ImmuneRACE study, and 1,000 to 1,500 subjects contributed by 6 global collaborators. The prospective study material was composed of cDNA or gDNA derived from T cells, B-cell-depleted T cells, or PBMCs. What the work shows at the level of the full study, not this receptor alone: The quantity of clinical and demographic metadata differed by source and by participant and was supplied without curation.

TCRbeta CDR3 regions were amplified from genomic DNA using the immunoSEQ Assay, a bias-controlled multiplex PCR. The authors' pipeline ran thus. The number of nucleated cells in each sample was estimated from the amplification of reference gene primers within the assay. Sequence reads were collapsed and filtered to measure the absolute abundance of every unique TCRbeta CDR3 rearrangement. For each sample, productive Simpson clonality was calculated by taking the square root of Simpson's diversity index across productive rearrangements. TCRdb mirrors the immuneACCESS table, restricted to in-frame sequences. Some clones are absent from its copies; in checked studies, under half trace to an unresolved V gene, and the reason for the others is unknown. V and J calls plus clone size are reproduced from that table; the DNA served to infer D and trimming. Here the sample has fewer than 500,000 clones; about 89% occur a single time. Of the sample, approximately 4.3% falls within the top ten clones.

Collaborating institutions collected whole blood in K2EDTA tubes following their own protocols. For TCRbeta analysis, collaborators shipped samples as frozen whole blood, isolated PBMCs, or DNA extracted from either of those sample types. This clone appeared once. The target of this receptor is not known. Per-base qualities were not stored, and no clone one base away is much larger. From cysteine to phenylalanine, the CDR3 is 14 amino acids long. Only the CDR3 DNA stays, 42 bases, in frame from base 1. The V end loses 4 bases and the J end loses 8 bases, and a stretch of 16 bases separates them. According to the germline V gene, CDR1 reads SGHRS and CDR2 reads YFSETQ.

In this chain, TRBV5-1 is recombined with TRBJ2-1; perhaps TRBD2 is the D gene, with 5 bases matching. The source of this sequence is a woman between 25 and 40 years old with acute or convalescent COVID-19. The sample was peripheral blood. The DNA reads as follows: TGCGCCAGCAGCCCGGGATCGGGGTCGGATGAGCAGTTCTTC. Its protein reads: CASSPGSGSDEQFF.